The 21 T cell receptor beta chains in this list originate from one sample, sequenced in a study of vaccination effects on CD4 cells after COVID-19. No antigen has been identified for these receptors. Investigators separated out CD4+ T cells once approximately 9 days of culture had passed. A PCR test confirmed that the person had SARS-CoV-2 infection between March and December 2020. Every participant took two doses of the BNT162b2 or mRNA-1273 vaccine. Generated by immunoSEQ multiplex PCR, the TCRdb table keeps only in-frame clones and is missing some. The sample lists some 31,000 clones; about 75% were seen once. Sequences were derived from CD4+ T cells from PBMCs cultured without peptide, sampled after COVID-19 vaccination. These receptors all stem from a human donor who had a prior SARS-CoV-2 infection.

The rearrangement links TRBV18 to TRBJ2-5, with D maybe TRBD2 (5 bases). V lost 1 base and J 1 base, leaving 7 bases between the germline ends. Germline V lookup: CDR1 KGHSH, CDR2 LQKENI. This CDR3 region has 14 residues. The CDR3 region is CASSPLASQETQYF. CDR3 nucleotides: TGTGCCAGCTCACCACTAGCGTCCCAAGAGACCCAGTACTTC.

The V call is TRBV29-1, the J call TRBJ2-5, with D possibly TRBD1 on 6 matching bases. There are 14 residues in the CDR3. Germline V gene data show CDR1 as SQVTM and CDR2 as ANQGSEA. V was clipped by 3 bases and J by 4 bases, with 15 bases between them. CDR3 sequence (DNA): TGCAGCGTTGAGCAGGGGAGTGTACCAGAGACCCAGTACTTC. It yields the protein CSVEQGSVPETQYF.

The chain carries TRBV30 and TRBJ1-2, with 7 bases identical to TRBD1. The trim removed 5 bases at V and 4 bases at J, leaving 16 bases unmatched. This CDR3 region has 16 residues. Germline CDR1 reads GTSNPN; CDR2 reads SVGIG (reference sequence). The CDR3 nucleotides read TGTGCCTGGCGCCAGAGGACAGGTTGGGGACTCTATGGCTACACCTTC. As protein: CAWRQRTGWGLYGYTF.

This clone appeared a few times. J is TRBJ1-1 and V is TRBV13, with 9 bases lining up with TRBD1. The germline gives CDR1 PRHDT, CDR2 FYEKMQ (reference sequence). The CDR3 covers 17 residues. The trim removed 2 bases at V and 3 bases at J, leaving 10 bases unmatched. The CDR3 spells CASSLRTGAVMHTEAFF. In DNA form, the CDR3 reads TGTGCCAGCAGCTTAAGGACAGGGGCAGTCATGCACACTGAAGCTTTCTTT.

The chain combines TRBV7-2 with TRBJ1-5; possibly TRBD1 for D (5 bases). The germline V gene has CDR1 SGHTA and CDR2 FQGNSA. V was trimmed by 0 bases and J by 3 bases, leaving 12 bases between them. The CDR3 is 16 amino acids. CDR3 region: CASSLAGGGYNQPQHF. DNA of the CDR3: TGTGCCAGCAGCTTAGCGGGGGGGGGATACAATCAGCCCCAGCATTTT.

This clone was recorded only once. The DNA for the CDR3 is TGCGCCAGCAGGCCGGGACAGGGGGCCTACGAGCAGTACTTC. It encodes CASRPGQGAYEQYF. This chain joins TRBV10-1 and TRBJ2-7, with 11 bases that match TRBD1. CDR1 is WNHNN and CDR2 is SYGVQD in the germline V gene (reference sequence). CDR3 length equals 14 residues. The junction had 3 bases not matched to a gene; V was cut back by 6 bases and J by 2 bases.

The chain links TRBV3-1 (or the pseudogene TRBV3-2) to TRBJ1-1, with D possibly TRBD1 on 6 matching bases. Between the trimmed V and J ends, which lost 5 bases and 2 bases, there was a span of 12 bases. The CDR3 is made up of 14 amino acids. In germline, CDR1 is LGHDT, CDR2 YNNKEL (reference sequence). The CDR3 region is CASSLTDRNTEAFF. The CDR3 DNA follows: TGTGCCAGCAGCTTAACGGACAGAAACACTGAAGCTTTCTTT.

V gene TRBV7-9 combines with J gene TRBJ2-1; D is possibly TRBD2 (5 bases). The V end was cut by 2 bases, the J end by 7 bases, with 9 bases between. CDR3 length equals 13 residues. CDR1 and CDR2 from the germline V gene are SEHNR and FQNEAQ (reference sequence). The CDR3 protein is CASSLRGRNEQFF. In nucleotides, the CDR3 is TGTGCCAGCAGCTTACGAGGGCGGAATGAGCAGTTCTTC. Drawing the rest from reference TRBV7-9 and TRBJ2-1, the complete variable domain is DTGVSQNPRHKITKRGQNVTFRCDPISEHNRLYWYRQTLGQGPEFLTYFQNEAQLEKSRLLSDRFSAERPKGSFSTLEIQRTEQGDSAMYLCASSLRGRNEQFFGPGTRLTVL.

The V gene is TRBV12-3 or TRBV12-4, the J gene TRBJ2-7, with unresolved D. This CDR3 contains 13 residues. V was shortened by 2 bases and J by 3 bases, with 8 bases between the two germline ends. The CDR3 loop reads CASSLSPLYEQYF. In nucleotides, the CDR3 is TGTGCCAGCAGTTTATCCCCCCTCTACGAGCAGTACTTC.

In its sample, this clone was seen a few times. This chain links TRBV18 with TRBJ2-7; TRBD1 agrees at 11 bases. Germline trimming cut 3 bases from V and 6 bases from J; bases unmatched to any gene: 7. CDR3 length: 15 residues. Germline assignment: CDR1 KGHSH and CDR2 LQKENI. The CDR3 sequence: CASSPQGTGGREQYF. The CDR3 nucleotides are TGTGCCAGCTCACCCCAAGGGACAGGGGGACGCGAGCAGTACTTC.

The CDR3 DNA reads TGTGCCAGCAGCCAGTGGGGGGGACGTAGCACAGATACGCAGTATTTT. Translating gives CASSQWGGRSTDTQYF. The genes are TRBV7-3 and TRBJ2-3; 7 bases agree with TRBD2. The junction had 8 bases not matched to a gene; V was cut back by 5 bases and J by 0 bases. The V gene's germline CDR1 is SGHTA and CDR2 FQGTGA. The CDR3 is 16 amino acids.

The rearrangement links TRBV6-1 to TRBJ2-3; D perhaps matches TRBD1 (5 bases). The CDR3 covers 15 residues. Trimming pared 0 bases from V and 7 bases from J, leaving 14 bases between. Germline loops: CDR1 MNHNS, CDR2 SASEGT. The CDR3: CASSEAPTPGNTQYF. The CDR3 region has the DNA TGTGCCAGCAGTGAAGCCCCGACCCCAGGGAATACGCAGTATTTT.

The genes are TRBV5-1 and TRBJ2-1; 8 nucleotides match TRBD2. CDR1 and CDR2 from the germline V gene are SGHRS and YFSETQ. The CDR3 is 16 residues long. Unmatched junction bases numbered 8, after V lost 1 base and J lost 5 bases. The CDR3 DNA reads TGCGCCAGCAGCTTGCATTTGGTAGCGGGGAACAATGAGCAGTTCTTC. Its protein is CASSLHLVAGNNEQFF.

This clone came up once. The chain carries TRBV24-1 and TRBJ1-6; D ambiguous. V lost 12 bases to trimming and J lost 3 bases, with 20 bases between them. The CDR3 runs to 16 residues. In germline, CDR1 is KGHDR, CDR2 SFDVKD. DNA for the CDR3: TGTGCCCCTTATCCGAGACTTCTCCGCTATAATTCACCCCTCCACTTT. Translation: CAPYPRLLRYNSPLHF.

This clone came up once. The chain is built from TRBV6-5 and TRBJ2-7; a weak D match, TRBD1 (5 bases). V was shortened by 6 bases and J by 4 bases, with 19 bases between the two germline ends. The CDR3 loop spans 15 amino acids. Germline V gives CDR1 MNHEY, CDR2 SVGAGI. CDR3 sequence (DNA): TGTGCCAGCAGGCTCTGGGCGGCAGGGTTGTACGAGCAGTACTTC. It is translated as CASRLWAAGLYEQYF.

This clone was counted between two and nine times. The chain is built from TRBV4-3 and TRBJ1-3; D call uncertain. This CDR3 has 14 residues. The germline gives CDR1 LGHNA, CDR2 YSLEER. Trimming removed 4 bases at V and 1 base at J, with 8 bases between. The CDR3 nucleotides read TGCGCCAGCAGCCGAGGTAGTTCTGGAAACACCATATATTTT. It encodes CASSRGSSGNTIYF.

V and J are TRBV4-1 and TRBJ2-1; D is perhaps TRBD1 or TRBD2 (5 bases each). The germline V gene encodes CDR1 MGHRA and CDR2 YSYEKL. Between the trimmed V and J ends, which lost 3 bases and 8 bases, there was a span of 17 bases. This CDR3 has 15 residues. The CDR3 region has the DNA TGCGCCAGCAGCCACATAGGCAAGGTGGGGGATGAGCAGTTCTTC. Its protein is CASSHIGKVGDEQFF.

This clone has just one count. The chain carries TRBV18 and TRBJ2-7, with a tentative D call TRBD2 (5 bases). V lost 0 bases and J 5 bases, leaving 14 bases between the germline ends. CDR3 length equals 15 residues. Per the germline V gene, CDR1 is KGHSH and CDR2 is LQKENI. The CDR3 reads CASSPPSGTGDEQYF. The CDR3 region has the DNA TGTGCCAGCTCACCACCTTCGGGAACCGGGGACGAGCAGTACTTC. Combining the CDR3 with reference TRBV18 and TRBJ2-7 gives the whole variable domain NAGVMQNPRHLVRRRGQEARLRCSPMKGHSHVYWYRQLPEEGLKFMVYLQKENIIDESGMPKERFSAEFPKEGPSILRIQQVVRGDSAAYFCASSPPSGTGDEQYFGPGTRLTVT.

The chain is built from TRBV5-4 and TRBJ2-7; 13 nucleotides match TRBD2. CDR1 SGHNT and CDR2 YYREEE come from the germline V gene (reference sequence). Trimming took 4 bases from V and 0 from J; bases not matched to a gene: 7. CDR3 length equals 17 residues. CDR3 in amino acids: CASSVGLAGTGSYEQYF. CDR3 in DNA: TGTGCCAGCAGCGTGGGACTAGCGGGGACGGGCTCCTACGAGCAGTACTTC.

V gene TRBV6-5 combines with J gene TRBJ2-7; either TRBD1 or TRBD2 may fit D (5 bases each). CDR3 length: 14 amino acids. The ends were cut back, 5 bases at V and 9 bases at J, with 20 bases in the middle. From germline, CDR1 is MNHEY and CDR2 SVGAGI. The CDR3 spells CASSRTGSGRGQYF. Written as DNA, the CDR3 is TGTGCCAGCAGTCGGACGGGTTCGGGGCGAGGGCAGTACTTC.

As DNA, the CDR3 is TGTGCCTGGGGGGACAGGGAATACGAGCAGTACTTC. The encoded protein is CAWGDREYEQYF. The chain has TRBV30 and TRBJ2-7; TRBD1 aligns across 9 bases. V lost 5 bases, J lost 4 bases, and 3 bases stayed unmatched. The CDR3 runs to 12 residues. Germline V gives CDR1 GTSNPN, CDR2 SVGIG (reference sequence).